This T cell receptor (beta chain) is from a study of beta chain features in type 1 diabetes. On this clone itself: The antigen remains undetermined.

Findings and limits, study-wide: In type 1 diabetes patients, VDJ junctions had fewer insertions; deletions at these junctions were more frequent. Cells with high TCR expression could be over-represented by cDNA sequencing.

Sorting that relied on CD45RO/CCR7/CD25/CD127/CD95/CD27 yielded CD4+ naive, central memory, regulatory and stem cell-like memory cells. As every portion of the isolated RNA was reverse transcribed, the sequencing read expressed TCRB transcripts. Mean read depth for naive, central memory and regulatory T cell samples was approximately 3.57 million reads. Repertoires were generated with immunoSEQ multiplex PCR, while TCRdb's copy carries only in-frame clones and drops some. The sample yields 310,000 or so clones, approximately 8.2% seen once. This CDR3 is 14 amino acids long. Germline V lookup: CDR1 SNHLY, CDR2 FYNNEI. Trimming removed 4 bases from V and 5 bases from J; junction bases left unmatched: 7.

Material for sequencing was central memory CD4+ T cells from blood. The receptor's source is a young woman in good health. The rearrangement links TRBV2 to TRBJ1-1; 7 nucleotides align to TRBD1. Here the CDR3 reads CASSGHRGRTEAFF. Written as DNA, the CDR3 is TGTGCCAGCAGTGGTCACAGGGGACGGACTGAAGCTTTCTTT.